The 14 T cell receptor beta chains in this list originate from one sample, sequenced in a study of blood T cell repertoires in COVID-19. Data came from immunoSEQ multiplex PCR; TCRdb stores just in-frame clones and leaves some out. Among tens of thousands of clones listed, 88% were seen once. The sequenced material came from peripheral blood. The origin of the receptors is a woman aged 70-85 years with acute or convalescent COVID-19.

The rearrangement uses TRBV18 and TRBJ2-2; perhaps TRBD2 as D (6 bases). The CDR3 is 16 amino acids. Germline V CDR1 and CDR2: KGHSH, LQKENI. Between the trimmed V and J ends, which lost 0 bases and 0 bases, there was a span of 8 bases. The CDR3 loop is CASSPPRGTNTGELFF. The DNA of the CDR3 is TGTGCCAGCTCACCACCGCGGGGAACGAACACCGGGGAGCTGTTTTTT.

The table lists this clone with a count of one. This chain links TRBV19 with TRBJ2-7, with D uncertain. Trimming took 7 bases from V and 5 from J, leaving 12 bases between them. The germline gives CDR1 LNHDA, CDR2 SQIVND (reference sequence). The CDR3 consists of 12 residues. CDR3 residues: CASILTSHEQYV. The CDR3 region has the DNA TGTGCCAGTATTCTTACGAGCCACGAGCAGTACGTC.

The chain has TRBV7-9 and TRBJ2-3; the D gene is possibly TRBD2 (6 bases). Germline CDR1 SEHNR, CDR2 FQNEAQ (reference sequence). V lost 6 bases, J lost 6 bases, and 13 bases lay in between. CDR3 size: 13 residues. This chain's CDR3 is CASRLASVDTQYF. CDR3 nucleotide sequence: TGTGCCAGCAGATTGGCTAGCGTCGATACGCAGTATTTT.

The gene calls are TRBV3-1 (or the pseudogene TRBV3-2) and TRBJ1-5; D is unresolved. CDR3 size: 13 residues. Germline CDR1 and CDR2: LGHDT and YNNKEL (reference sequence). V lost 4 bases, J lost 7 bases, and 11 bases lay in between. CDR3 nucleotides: TGTGCCAGCAGCCCCGGCCTCGGGCAGCCCCAGCATTTT. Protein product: CASSPGLGQPQHF.

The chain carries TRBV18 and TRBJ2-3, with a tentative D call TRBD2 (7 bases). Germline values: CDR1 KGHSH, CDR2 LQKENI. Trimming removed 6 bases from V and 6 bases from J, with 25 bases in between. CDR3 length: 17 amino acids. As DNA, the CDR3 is TGTGCCAGCTCGCCAGTGGTGGCGGGGGCCACCAGGGATACGCAGTATTTT. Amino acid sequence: CASSPVVAGATRDTQYF.

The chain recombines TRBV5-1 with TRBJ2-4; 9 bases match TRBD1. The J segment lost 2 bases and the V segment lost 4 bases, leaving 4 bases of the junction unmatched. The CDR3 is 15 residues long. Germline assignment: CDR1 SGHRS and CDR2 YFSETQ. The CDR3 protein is CASSMGQGSKNIQYF. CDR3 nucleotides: TGCGCCAGCAGCATGGGACAGGGCTCCAAAAACATTCAGTACTTC.

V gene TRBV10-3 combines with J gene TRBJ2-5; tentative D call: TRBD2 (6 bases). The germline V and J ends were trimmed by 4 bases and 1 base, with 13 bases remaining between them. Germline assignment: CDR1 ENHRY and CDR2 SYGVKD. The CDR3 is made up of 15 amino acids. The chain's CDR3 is CAISGGVGIQETQYF. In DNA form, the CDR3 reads TGTGCCATCAGTGGGGGGGTGGGAATCCAAGAGACCCAGTACTTC.

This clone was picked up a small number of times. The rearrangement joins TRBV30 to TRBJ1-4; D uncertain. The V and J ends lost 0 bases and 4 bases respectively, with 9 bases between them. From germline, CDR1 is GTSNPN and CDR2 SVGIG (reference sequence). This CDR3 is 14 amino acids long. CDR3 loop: CAWSVGSSNEKLFF. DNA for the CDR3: TGTGCCTGGAGTGTGGGCAGTAGTAATGAAAAACTGTTTTTT.

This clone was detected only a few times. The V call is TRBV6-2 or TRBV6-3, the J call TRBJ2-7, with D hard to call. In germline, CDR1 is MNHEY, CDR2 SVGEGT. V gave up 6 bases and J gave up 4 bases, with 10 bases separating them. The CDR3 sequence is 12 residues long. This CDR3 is CASSSSGYEQYV. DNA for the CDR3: TGTGCCAGCAGCTCCTCGGGTTACGAGCAGTACGTC.

The CDR3 loop reads CASSLQRGGANEQFF. The CDR3, as DNA: TGCGCCAGCAGCTTGCAGCGGGGAGGAGCGAATGAGCAGTTCTTC. The rearrangement links TRBV5-1 to TRBJ2-1; 7 bases are shared with TRBD2. J gave up 7 bases and V 1 base, and 8 bases lay outside the gene matches. Germline values: CDR1 SGHRS, CDR2 YFSETQ. CDR3 length: 15 residues.

The CDR3: CASSLVRGAGGYTF. The CDR3, as DNA: TGTGCCAGCAGCTTAGTCCGGGGGGCAGGTGGCTACACCTTC. The V call is TRBV11-2, the J call TRBJ1-2; D possibly corresponds to TRBD1 (6 bases). The germline gives CDR1 SGHAT, CDR2 FQNNGV. V lost 1 base, J lost 7 bases, and 13 bases lay in between. This CDR3 is 14 amino acids long.

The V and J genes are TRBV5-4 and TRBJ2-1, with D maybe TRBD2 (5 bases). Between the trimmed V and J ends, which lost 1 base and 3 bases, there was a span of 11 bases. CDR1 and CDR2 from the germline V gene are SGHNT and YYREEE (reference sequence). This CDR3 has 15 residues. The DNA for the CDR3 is TGTGCCAGCAGCTTGCCCCCCGGGGTCTACAATGAGCAGTTCTTC. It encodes CASSLPPGVYNEQFF. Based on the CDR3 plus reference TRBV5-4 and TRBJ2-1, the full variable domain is ETGVTQSPTHLIKTRGQQVTLRCSSQSGHNTVSWYQQALGQGPQFIFQYYREEENGRGNFPPRFSGLQFPNYSSELNVNALELDDSALYLCASSLPPGVYNEQFFGPGTRLTVL.

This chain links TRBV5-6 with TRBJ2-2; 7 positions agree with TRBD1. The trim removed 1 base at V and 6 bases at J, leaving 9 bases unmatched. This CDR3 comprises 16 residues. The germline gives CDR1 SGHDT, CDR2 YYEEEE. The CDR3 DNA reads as TGTGCCAGCAGCTTGCCTATGACAGGGATTGCCGGGGAGCTGTTTTTT. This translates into CASSLPMTGIAGELFF. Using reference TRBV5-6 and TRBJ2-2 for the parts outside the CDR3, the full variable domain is DAGVTQSPTHLIKTRGQQVTLRCSPKSGHDTVSWYQQALGQGPQFIFQYYEEEERQRGNFPDRFSGHQFPNYSSELNVNALLLGDSALYLCASSLPMTGIAGELFFGEGSRLTVL.

CDR3 sequence (DNA): TGTGCCAGTAGTCCCCGGACAGGCCGTTCACCCCTCCACTTT. It translates to CASSPRTGRSPLHF. The chain employs TRBV19 and TRBJ1-6; 7 bases map to TRBD1. V shed 5 bases and J 9 bases; nucleotides not matched to a gene: 7. The CDR3 covers 14 residues. The germline V gene encodes CDR1 LNHDA and CDR2 SQIVND (reference sequence).